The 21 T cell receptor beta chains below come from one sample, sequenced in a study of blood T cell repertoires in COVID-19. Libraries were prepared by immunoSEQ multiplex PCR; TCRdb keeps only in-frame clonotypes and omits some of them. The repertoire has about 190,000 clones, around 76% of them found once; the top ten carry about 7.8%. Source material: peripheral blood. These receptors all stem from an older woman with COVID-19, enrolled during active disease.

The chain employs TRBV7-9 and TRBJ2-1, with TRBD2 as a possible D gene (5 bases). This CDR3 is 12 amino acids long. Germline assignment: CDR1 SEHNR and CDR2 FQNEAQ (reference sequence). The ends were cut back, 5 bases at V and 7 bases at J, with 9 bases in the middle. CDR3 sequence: CASSIGGNEQFF. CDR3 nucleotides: TGTGCCAGCAGCATAGGAGGTAATGAGCAGTTCTTC.

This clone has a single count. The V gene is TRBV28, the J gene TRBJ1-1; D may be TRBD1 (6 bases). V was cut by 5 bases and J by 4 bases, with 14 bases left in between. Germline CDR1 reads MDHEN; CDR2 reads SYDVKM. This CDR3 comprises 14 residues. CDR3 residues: CASSPATGLTEAFF. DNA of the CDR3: TGTGCCAGCAGTCCAGCCACAGGGCTCACTGAAGCTTTCTTT.

Here the CDR3 reads CASTEGRGPTQHF. CDR3 nucleotide sequence: TGTGCCAGTACTGAAGGGAGGGGCCCAACCCAGCATTTT. The chain uses TRBV19 and TRBJ1-5, with TRBD1 as a possible D gene (5 bases). Per the germline V gene, CDR1 is LNHDA and CDR2 is SQIVND (reference sequence). Deletions cut 7 bases from V and 11 bases from J, with 18 bases between. CDR3 length: 13 amino acids.

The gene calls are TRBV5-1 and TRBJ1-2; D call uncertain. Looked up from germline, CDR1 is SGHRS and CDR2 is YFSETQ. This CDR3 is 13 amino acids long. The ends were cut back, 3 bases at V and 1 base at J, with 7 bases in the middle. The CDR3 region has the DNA TGCGCCAGCAGCTCCCAGGTTAACTATGGCTACACCTTC. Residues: CASSSQVNYGYTF.

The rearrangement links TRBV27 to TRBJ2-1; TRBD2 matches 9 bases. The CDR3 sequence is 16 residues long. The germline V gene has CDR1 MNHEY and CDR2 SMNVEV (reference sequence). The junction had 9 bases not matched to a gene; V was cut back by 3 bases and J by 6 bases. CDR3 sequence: CASSLLTSGRPNEQFF. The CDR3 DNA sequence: TGTGCCAGCAGTTTGTTGACTAGCGGAAGACCCAATGAGCAGTTCTTC.

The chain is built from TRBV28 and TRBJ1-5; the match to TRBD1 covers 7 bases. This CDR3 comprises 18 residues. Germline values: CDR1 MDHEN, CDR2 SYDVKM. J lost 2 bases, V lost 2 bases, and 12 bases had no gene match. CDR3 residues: CASSLRYQHRGGNQPQHF. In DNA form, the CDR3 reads TGTGCCAGCAGTTTAAGGTATCAGCACAGGGGAGGCAATCAGCCCCAGCATTTT.

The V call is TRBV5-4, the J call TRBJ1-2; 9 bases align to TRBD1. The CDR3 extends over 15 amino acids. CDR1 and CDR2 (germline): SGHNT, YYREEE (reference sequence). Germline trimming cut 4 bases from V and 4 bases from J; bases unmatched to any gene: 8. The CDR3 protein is CASSGTGNRAYGYTF. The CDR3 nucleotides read TGTGCCAGCAGCGGGACAGGGAACAGAGCCTATGGCTACACCTTC. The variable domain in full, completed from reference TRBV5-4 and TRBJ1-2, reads ETGVTQSPTHLIKTRGQQVTLRCSSQSGHNTVSWYQQALGQGPQFIFQYYREEENGRGNFPPRFSGLQFPNYSSELNVNALELDDSALYLCASSGTGNRAYGYTFGSGTRLTVV.

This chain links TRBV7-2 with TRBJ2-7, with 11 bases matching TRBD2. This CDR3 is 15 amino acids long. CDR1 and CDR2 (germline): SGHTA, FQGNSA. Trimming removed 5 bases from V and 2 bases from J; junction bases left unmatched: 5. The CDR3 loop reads CASSVRLAGTYEQYF. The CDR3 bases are TGTGCCAGCAGCGTAAGACTAGCGGGGACCTACGAGCAGTACTTC.

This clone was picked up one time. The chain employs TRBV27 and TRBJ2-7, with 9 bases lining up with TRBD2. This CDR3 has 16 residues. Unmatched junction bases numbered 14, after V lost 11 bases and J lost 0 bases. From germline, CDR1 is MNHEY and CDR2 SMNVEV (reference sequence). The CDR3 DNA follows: TGTGCCGGCCTCGGGCGGGAGGGCCTCAGCTCCTACGAGCAGTACTTC. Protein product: CAGLGREGLSSYEQYF.

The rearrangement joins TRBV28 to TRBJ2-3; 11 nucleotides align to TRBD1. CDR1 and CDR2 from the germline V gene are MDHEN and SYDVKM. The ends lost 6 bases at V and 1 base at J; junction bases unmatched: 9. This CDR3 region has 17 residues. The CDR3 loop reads CASRPGQGAIGTDTQYF. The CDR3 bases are TGTGCCAGCAGACCAGGACAGGGGGCTATCGGCACAGATACGCAGTATTTT. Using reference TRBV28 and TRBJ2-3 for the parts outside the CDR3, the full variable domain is DVKVTQSSRYLVKRTGEKVFLECVQDMDHENMFWYRQDPGLGLRLIYFSYDVKMKEKGDIPEGYSVSREKKERFSLILESASTNQTSMYLCASRPGQGAIGTDTQYFGPGTRLTVL.

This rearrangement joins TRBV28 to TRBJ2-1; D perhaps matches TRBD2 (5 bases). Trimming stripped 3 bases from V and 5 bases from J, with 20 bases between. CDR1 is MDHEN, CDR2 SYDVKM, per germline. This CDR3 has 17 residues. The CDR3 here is CASSFGGSLPSNNEQFF. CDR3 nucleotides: TGTGCCAGCAGTTTCGGCGGGTCGCTACCCAGCAACAATGAGCAGTTCTTC.

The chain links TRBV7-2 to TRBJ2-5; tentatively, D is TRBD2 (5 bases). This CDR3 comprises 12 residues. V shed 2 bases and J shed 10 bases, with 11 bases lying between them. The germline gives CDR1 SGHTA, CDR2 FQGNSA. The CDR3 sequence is CASSLSGRHQYF. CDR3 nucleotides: TGTGCCAGCAGCTTAAGCGGCCGGCACCAGTACTTC.

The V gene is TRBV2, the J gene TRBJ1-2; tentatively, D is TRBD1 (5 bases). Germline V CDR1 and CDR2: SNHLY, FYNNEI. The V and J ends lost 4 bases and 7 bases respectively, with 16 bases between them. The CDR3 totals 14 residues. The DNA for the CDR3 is TGTGCCAGCAGTGGGGGTAGAGGGACTAGTGGCTACACCTTC. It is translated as CASSGGRGTSGYTF.

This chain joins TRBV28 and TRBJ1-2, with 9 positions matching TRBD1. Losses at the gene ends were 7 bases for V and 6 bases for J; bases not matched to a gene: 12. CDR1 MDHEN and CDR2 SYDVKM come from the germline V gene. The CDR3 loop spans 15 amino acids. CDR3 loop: CASTLGPGQGNGYTF. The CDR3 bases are TGTGCCAGCACTCTAGGGCCGGGACAGGGAAATGGCTACACCTTC.

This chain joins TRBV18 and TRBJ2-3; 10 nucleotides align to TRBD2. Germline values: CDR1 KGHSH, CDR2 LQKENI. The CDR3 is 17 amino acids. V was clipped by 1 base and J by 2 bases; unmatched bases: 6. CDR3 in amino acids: CASSPLRTSGTTDTQYF. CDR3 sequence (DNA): TGTGCCAGCTCACCACTTAGGACTAGCGGAACCACAGATACGCAGTATTTT.

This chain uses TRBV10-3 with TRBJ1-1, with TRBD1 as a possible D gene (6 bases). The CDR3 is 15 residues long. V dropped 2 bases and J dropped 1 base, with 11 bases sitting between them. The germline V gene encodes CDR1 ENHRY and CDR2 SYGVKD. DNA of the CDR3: TGTGCCATCAGTGAGGTAGCAGGGGCGAACACTGAAGCTTTCTTT. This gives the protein CAISEVAGANTEAFF.

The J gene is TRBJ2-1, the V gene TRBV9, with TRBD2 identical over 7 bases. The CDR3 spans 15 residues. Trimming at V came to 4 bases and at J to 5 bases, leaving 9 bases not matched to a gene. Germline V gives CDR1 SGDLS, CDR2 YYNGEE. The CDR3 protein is CASSPLRDYNNEQFF. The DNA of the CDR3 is TGTGCCAGCAGCCCCCTCCGGGACTATAACAATGAGCAGTTCTTC.

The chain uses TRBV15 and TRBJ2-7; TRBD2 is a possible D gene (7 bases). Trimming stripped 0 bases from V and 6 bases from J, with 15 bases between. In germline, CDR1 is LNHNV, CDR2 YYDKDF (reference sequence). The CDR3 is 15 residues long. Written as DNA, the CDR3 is TGTGCCACCAGCAGAGATCTGATCGGGGGGCGCGAGCAGTACTTC. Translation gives CATSRDLIGGREQYF.

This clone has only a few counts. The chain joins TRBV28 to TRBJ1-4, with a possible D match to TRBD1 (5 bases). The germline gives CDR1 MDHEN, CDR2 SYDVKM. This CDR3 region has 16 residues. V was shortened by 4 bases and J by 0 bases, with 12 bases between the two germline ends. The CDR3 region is CASSSTGFATNEKLFF. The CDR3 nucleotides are TGTGCCAGCAGTTCCACAGGCTTTGCAACTAATGAAAAACTGTTTTTT.

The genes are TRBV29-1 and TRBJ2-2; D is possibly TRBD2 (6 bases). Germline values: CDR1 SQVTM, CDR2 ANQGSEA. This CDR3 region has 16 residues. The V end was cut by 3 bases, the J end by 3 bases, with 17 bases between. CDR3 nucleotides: TGCAGCGTTGAGTCTTTTAACGGAGGGGACACCGGGGAGCTGTTTTTT. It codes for CSVESFNGGDTGELFF.

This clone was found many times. Here the CDR3 reads CASSSGQGARMQFF. The CDR3 coding sequence is TGTGCCAGCAGCTCGGGACAGGGGGCTCGGATGCAGTTCTTC. The J gene is TRBJ2-1, the V gene TRBV6-5, with TRBD1 identical over 12 bases. Germline V gene sequence: CDR1 MNHEY, CDR2 SVGAGI. The CDR3 sequence is 14 residues long. With V trimmed by 6 bases and J by 12 bases, 9 bases remained unmatched.